The 13 T cell receptor beta chains listed next were all sequenced from one sample in a study of T-cell reconstitution after alpha-beta-depleted transplantation in children. It was with unique molecular identifiers that the TCRbeta library was prepared. MiXCR was run by TCRdb on the PCR reads, yielding one entry per CDR3 protein. The table has more than 450,000 distinct CDR3 sequences, around 20% seen once. Here the sequenced sample was PBMCs from the stem cell graft donor, taken from the stem cell graft. The receptors were gathered from a human donor who donated a stem cell graft to a child with acute lymphoblastic leukemia.

V and J are TRBV5-1 and TRBJ2-4; 15 positions agree with TRBD2. Germline V gene sequence: CDR1 SGHRS, CDR2 YFSETQ. The CDR3 contains 20 residues. J was trimmed by 0 bases and V by 3 bases; bases with no gene match: 10. CDR3 amino acids: CASSSFWTSGRGVAKNIQYF. In DNA form, the CDR3 reads TGCGCCAGCAGCTCCTTTTGGACTAGCGGGAGGGGAGTAGCCAAAAACATTCAGTACTTC.

This clonotype has just a few counts. The chain employs TRBV24-1 and TRBJ1-3; D possibly corresponds to TRBD1 (5 bases). The CDR3 has 14 residues. Germline V gives CDR1 KGHDR, CDR2 SFDVKD. The V end lost 5 bases, the J end lost 9 bases, and 16 bases lay between the germline ends. CDR3 protein: CATSAGQGESTIYF. CDR3 DNA sequence: TGTGCCACCAGTGCTGGGCAGGGTGAGAGCACCATATATTTT.

This clonotype was detected only a few times. The chain uses TRBV12-3 or TRBV12-4 and TRBJ2-7, with unresolved D. Trimming removed 5 bases from V and 4 bases from J, with 18 bases in between. There are 15 residues in the CDR3. The chain's CDR3 is CASSPNPTPTYEQYF. The DNA of the CDR3 is TGTGCCAGCAGTCCCAACCCGACACCTACGTACGAGCAGTACTTC.

V gene TRBV7-8 combines with J gene TRBJ2-7, with 7 bases that match TRBD1. The junction had 15 bases not matched to a gene; V was cut back by 3 bases and J by 4 bases. Per germline, CDR1 SGHVS and CDR2 FQNEAQ. The CDR3 is 17 amino acids. As DNA, the CDR3 is TGTGCCAGCAGCTTCTTAAACGCCGGGACAGAGACTTACGAGCAGTACTTC. It is translated as CASSFLNAGTETYEQYF.

In its sample, this clonotype was seen a few times. J is TRBJ1-1 and V is TRBV13; TRBD1 aligns across 7 bases. V trimming: 5 bases; J trimming: 5 bases; junction bases outside the gene matches: 8. CDR1 is PRHDT, CDR2 FYEKMQ, per germline (reference sequence). The CDR3 length is 14 residues. CDR3 amino acids: CASSPGGGRTEAFF. CDR3 DNA sequence: TGTGCCAGCAGCCCAGGAGGGGGCCGGACTGAAGCTTTCTTT.

This clonotype was recorded at least ten times. The chain employs TRBV7-9 and TRBJ1-5, with D unclear. The CDR3 sequence is 14 residues long. The germline V and J ends were trimmed by 3 bases and 7 bases, with 13 bases remaining between them. Germline CDR1 reads SEHNR; CDR2 reads FQNEAQ (reference sequence). CDR3 region: CASSLGVSRQPQHF. As DNA, the CDR3 is TGTGCCAGCAGCTTGGGAGTTTCCCGACAGCCCCAGCATTTT.

The chain has TRBV20-1 and TRBJ2-3, with D uncertain. The CDR3 spans 18 residues. Trimming removed 2 bases from V and 0 bases from J, with 21 bases in between. Germline V gene lookup returns CDR1 DFQATT and CDR2 SNEGSKA (reference sequence). The CDR3 sequence is CSARLPRPALTSTDTQYF. CDR3 coding DNA: TGCAGTGCTAGACTCCCGCGTCCGGCCCTTACTAGCACAGATACGCAGTATTTT.

The chain combines TRBV27 with TRBJ2-3; unclear D gene. This CDR3 spans 14 amino acids. Trimming left V 4 bases short and J 4 bases short, with 12 bases between. CDR1 is MNHEY, CDR2 SMNVEV, per germline (reference sequence). This CDR3 reads CASSWSLTPDTQYF. For the CDR3, the DNA is TGTGCCAGCAGTTGGTCCCTAACTCCAGATACGCAGTATTTT.

The rearrangement links TRBV12-3 or TRBV12-4 to TRBJ1-1, with no clear D. The V gene lost 0 bases and the J gene lost 6 bases, with 20 bases spanning the gap. The CDR3 consists of 17 residues. In nucleotides, the CDR3 is TGTGCCAGCAGTTTAGCGCTCTGGGGAGGGTACAACGCTGAAGCTTTCTTT. Translation: CASSLALWGGYNAEAFF.

The V and J genes are TRBV20-1 and TRBJ2-1; D is unresolved. The CDR3 sequence is 15 residues long. The ends were cut back, 0 bases at V and 9 bases at J, with 18 bases in the middle. The germline V gene has CDR1 DFQATT and CDR2 SNEGSKA (reference sequence). The CDR3 bases are TGCAGTGCTAGAGATCCCAGGTCACGGTCAAGTGAGCAGTTCTTC. It encodes CSARDPRSRSSEQFF.

This clonotype has more than one count but fewer than ten. V and J are TRBV12-3 or TRBV12-4 and TRBJ2-7, with unresolved D. V lost 3 bases and J 3 bases, leaving 6 bases between the germline ends. This CDR3 region has 12 residues. CDR3 region: CASSLNLYEQYF. In DNA, the CDR3 is TGTGCCAGCAGTTTGAACCTCTACGAGCAGTACTTC.

The chain employs TRBV7-9 and TRBJ1-3, with D possibly being TRBD1 (5 bases). This CDR3 region has 17 residues. The germline V gene encodes CDR1 SEHNR and CDR2 FQNEAQ (reference sequence). With 5 bases removed from V and 2 bases from J, the gap between germline ends came to 19 bases. CDR3 nucleotides: TGTGCCAGCAGCCATCATGGGGGGGGAGATCCTGGAAACACCATATATTTT. This translates into CASSHHGGGDPGNTIYF.

This clonotype was seen more than once but under ten times. The chain combines TRBV28 with TRBJ2-3, with 9 bases identical to TRBD2. Losses at the gene ends were 6 bases for V and 2 bases for J; bases not matched to a gene: 3. CDR3 length: 14 amino acids. CDR1 is MDHEN, CDR2 SYDVKM, per germline. CDR3 amino acids: CASRLAGYTDTQYF. CDR3 bases: TGTGCCAGCAGGCTAGCGGGGTACACAGATACGCAGTATTTT.